This TCR beta chain was identified in a study of T cell responses to AZD1222 COVID-19 vaccine. Study observations and caveats: Repertoires were obtained only post-peak T cell response. Vaccination with two AZD1222 doses was followed by a rise in Spike-specific TCR breadth and depth.

TCRdb keeps only in-frame clones here, not all; method: immunoSEQ multiplex PCR. Of about 90,000 clones in the sample, more than 75% were seen once. Regarding this clone: Antigen specificity is unknown. One end of the junction varies from germline; a read error may be responsible.

From germline, CDR1 is MNHNS and CDR2 SASEGT. The CDR3 consists of 15 residues. The TCR originated in an adult in good health. The chain joins TRBV6-1 to TRBJ1-3; 8 nucleotides align to TRBD1. Sequencing used peripheral blood, obtained on day 0 of MenACWY control vaccination. CDR3 nucleotide sequence: TGTGCCAGCAGGGAAGGACAGGGCTCTGGAAACACCATATATTTT. Protein sequence: CASREGQGSGNTIYF.